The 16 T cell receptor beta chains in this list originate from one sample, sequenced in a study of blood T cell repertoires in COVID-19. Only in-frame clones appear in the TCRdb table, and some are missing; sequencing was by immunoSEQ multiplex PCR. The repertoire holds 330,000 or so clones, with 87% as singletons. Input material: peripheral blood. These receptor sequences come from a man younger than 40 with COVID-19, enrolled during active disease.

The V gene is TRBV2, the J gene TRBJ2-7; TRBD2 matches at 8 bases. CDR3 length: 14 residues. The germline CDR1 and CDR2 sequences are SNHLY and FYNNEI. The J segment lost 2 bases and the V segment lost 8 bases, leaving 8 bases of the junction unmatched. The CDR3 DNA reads TGTGCCAGCTCGGGACTAGGAATAACCTACGAGCAGTACTTC. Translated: CASSGLGITYEQYF.

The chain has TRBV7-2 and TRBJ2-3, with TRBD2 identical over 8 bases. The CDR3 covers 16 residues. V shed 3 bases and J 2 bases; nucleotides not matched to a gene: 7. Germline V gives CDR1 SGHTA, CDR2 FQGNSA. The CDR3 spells CASSFKSGGLTDTQYF. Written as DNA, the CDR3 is TGTGCCAGCAGCTTTAAAAGCGGGGGCCTCACAGATACGCAGTATTTT.

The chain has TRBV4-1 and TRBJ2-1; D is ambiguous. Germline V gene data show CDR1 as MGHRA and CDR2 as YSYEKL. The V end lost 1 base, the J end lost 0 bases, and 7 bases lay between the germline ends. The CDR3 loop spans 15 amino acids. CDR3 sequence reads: CASSQVHSSYNEQFF. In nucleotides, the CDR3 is TGCGCCAGCAGCCAAGTTCATAGCTCCTACAATGAGCAGTTCTTC.

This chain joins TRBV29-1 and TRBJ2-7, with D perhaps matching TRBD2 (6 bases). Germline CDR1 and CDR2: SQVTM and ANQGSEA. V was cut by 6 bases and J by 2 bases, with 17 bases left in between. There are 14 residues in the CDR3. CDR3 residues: CSVAPRRVPYEQYF. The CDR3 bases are TGCAGCGTCGCCCCGAGGAGGGTCCCCTACGAGCAGTACTTC.

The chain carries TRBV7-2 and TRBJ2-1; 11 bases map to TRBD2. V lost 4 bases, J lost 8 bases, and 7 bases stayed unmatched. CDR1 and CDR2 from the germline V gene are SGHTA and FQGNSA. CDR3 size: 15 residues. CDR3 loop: CASSSDGLAGYEQFF. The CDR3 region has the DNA TGTGCCAGCAGCTCTGACGGACTAGCGGGCTATGAGCAGTTCTTC.

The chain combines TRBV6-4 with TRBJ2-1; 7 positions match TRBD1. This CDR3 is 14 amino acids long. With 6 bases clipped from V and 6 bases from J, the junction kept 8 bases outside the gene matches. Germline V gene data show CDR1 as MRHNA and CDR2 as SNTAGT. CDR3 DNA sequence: TGTGCCAGCAGCGAGACAGGGTCGGGCAATGAGCAGTTCTTC. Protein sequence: CASSETGSGNEQFF.

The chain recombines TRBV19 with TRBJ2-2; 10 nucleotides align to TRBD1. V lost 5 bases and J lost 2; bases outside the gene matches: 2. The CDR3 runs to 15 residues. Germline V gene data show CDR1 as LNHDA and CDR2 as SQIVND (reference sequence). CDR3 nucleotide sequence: TGTGCCAGTAGTGACAGGGGGCTAAACACCGGGGAGCTGTTTTTT. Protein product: CASSDRGLNTGELFF.

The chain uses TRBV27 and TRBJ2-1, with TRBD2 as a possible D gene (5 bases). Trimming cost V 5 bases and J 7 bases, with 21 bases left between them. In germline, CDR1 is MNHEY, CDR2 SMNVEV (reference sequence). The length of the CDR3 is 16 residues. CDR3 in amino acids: CASSHYDPGSGNEQFF. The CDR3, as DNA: TGTGCCAGCAGTCATTACGACCCGGGATCGGGAAATGAGCAGTTCTTC.

CDR3 in DNA: TGTGCCAGCAGCTTCTCACAGGGGGACTATGGCTACACCTTC. Its protein product is CASSFSQGDYGYTF. The chain joins TRBV7-9 to TRBJ1-2, with 8 bases identical to TRBD1. The CDR3 runs to 14 residues. With 3 bases clipped from V and 3 bases from J, the junction kept 3 bases outside the gene matches. Germline V lookup: CDR1 SEHNR, CDR2 FQNEAQ (reference sequence). The full variable domain, with the rest looked up from reference TRBV7-9 and TRBJ1-2, is DTGVSQNPRHKITKRGQNVTFRCDPISEHNRLYWYRQTLGQGPEFLTYFQNEAQLEKSRLLSDRFSAERPKGSFSTLEIQRTEQGDSAMYLCASSFSQGDYGYTFGSGTRLTVV.

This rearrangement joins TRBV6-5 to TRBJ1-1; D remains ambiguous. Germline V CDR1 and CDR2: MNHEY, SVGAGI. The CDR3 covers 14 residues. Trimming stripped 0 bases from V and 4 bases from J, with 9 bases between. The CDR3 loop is CASSYSRAGTEAFF. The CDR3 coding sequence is TGTGCCAGCAGTTACTCGCGGGCAGGCACTGAAGCTTTCTTT.

For the CDR3, the DNA is TGTGCCAGCAGCTCGGACAGGGGAGGATACAATGAGCAGTTCTTC. Translation: CASSSDRGGYNEQFF. V is TRBV7-3 and J is TRBJ2-1; 9 bases line up with TRBD1. The CDR3 is 15 amino acids. CDR1 and CDR2 from the germline V gene are SGHTA and FQGTGA. V shed 4 bases, J shed 4 bases, and the junction held 5 bases outside the gene matches.

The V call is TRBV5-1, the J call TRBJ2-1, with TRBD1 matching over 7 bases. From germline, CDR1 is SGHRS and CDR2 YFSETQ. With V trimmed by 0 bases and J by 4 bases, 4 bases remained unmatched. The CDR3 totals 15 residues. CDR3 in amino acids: CASSLAVTGYNEQFF. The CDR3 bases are TGCGCCAGCAGCTTGGCCGTGACAGGGTACAATGAGCAGTTCTTC. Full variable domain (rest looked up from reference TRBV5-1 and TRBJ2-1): KAGVTQTPRYLIKTRGQQVTLSCSPISGHRSVSWYQQTPGQGLQFLFEYFSETQRNKGNFPGRFSGRQFSNSRSEMNVSTLELGDSALYLCASSLAVTGYNEQFFGPGTRLTVL.

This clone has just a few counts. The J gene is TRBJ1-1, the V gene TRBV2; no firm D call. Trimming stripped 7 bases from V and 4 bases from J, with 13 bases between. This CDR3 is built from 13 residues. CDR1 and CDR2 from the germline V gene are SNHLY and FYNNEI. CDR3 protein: CASKVRGSTEAFF. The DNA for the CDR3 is TGTGCCAGCAAGGTTCGCGGGAGCACTGAAGCTTTCTTT.

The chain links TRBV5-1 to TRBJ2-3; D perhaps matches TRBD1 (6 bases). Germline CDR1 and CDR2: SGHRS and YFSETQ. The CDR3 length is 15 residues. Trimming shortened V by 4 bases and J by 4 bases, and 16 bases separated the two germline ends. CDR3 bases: TGCGCCAGCAGCCAACGCGAGGCAGGGGCAGATACGCAGTATTTT. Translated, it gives CASSQREAGADTQYF.

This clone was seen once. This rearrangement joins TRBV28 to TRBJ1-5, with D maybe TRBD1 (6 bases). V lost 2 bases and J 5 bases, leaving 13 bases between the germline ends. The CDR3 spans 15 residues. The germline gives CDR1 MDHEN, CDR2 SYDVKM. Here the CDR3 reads CASSLLVQGHQPQHF. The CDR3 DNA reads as TGTGCCAGCAGTTTACTGGTACAGGGTCATCAGCCCCAGCATTTT. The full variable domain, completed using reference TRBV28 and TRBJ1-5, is DVKVTQSSRYLVKRTGEKVFLECVQDMDHENMFWYRQDPGLGLRLIYFSYDVKMKEKGDIPEGYSVSREKKERFSLILESASTNQTSMYLCASSLLVQGHQPQHFGDGTRLSIL.

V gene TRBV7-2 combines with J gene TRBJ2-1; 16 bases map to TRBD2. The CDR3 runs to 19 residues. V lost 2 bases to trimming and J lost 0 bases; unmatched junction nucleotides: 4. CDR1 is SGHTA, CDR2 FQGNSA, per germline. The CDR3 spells CASSLRGLAGGPSYNEQFF. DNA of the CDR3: TGTGCCAGCAGCTTACGGGGACTAGCGGGAGGGCCCTCCTACAATGAGCAGTTCTTC.